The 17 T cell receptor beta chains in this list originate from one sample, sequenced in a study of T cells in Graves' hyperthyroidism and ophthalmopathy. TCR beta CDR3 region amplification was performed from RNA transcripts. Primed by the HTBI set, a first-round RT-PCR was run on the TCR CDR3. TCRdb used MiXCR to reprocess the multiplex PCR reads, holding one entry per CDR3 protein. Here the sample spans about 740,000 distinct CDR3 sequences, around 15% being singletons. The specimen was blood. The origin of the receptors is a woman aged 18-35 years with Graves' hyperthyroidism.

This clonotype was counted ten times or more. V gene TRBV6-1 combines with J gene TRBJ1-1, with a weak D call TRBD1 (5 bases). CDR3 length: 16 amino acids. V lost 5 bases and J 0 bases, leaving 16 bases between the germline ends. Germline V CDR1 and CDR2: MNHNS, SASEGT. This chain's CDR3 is CASSWGPQRMNTEAFF. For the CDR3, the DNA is TGTGCCAGCAGTTGGGGCCCACAGAGGATGAACACTGAAGCTTTCTTT.

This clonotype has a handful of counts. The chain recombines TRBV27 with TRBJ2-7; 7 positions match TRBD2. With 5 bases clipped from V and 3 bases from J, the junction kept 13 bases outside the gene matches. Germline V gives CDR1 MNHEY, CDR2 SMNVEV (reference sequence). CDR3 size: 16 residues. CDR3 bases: TGTGCCAGCAGTCCAGGTTTCTTGGCTAGCGGCTACGAGCAGTACTTC. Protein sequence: CASSPGFLASGYEQYF.

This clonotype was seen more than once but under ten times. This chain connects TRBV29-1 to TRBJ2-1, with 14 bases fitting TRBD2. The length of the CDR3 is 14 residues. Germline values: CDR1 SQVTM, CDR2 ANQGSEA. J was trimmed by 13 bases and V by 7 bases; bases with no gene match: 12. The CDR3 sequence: CSATTGTSGRIQFF. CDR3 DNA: TGCAGCGCTACAACCGGGACTAGCGGGAGAATTCAGTTCTTC.

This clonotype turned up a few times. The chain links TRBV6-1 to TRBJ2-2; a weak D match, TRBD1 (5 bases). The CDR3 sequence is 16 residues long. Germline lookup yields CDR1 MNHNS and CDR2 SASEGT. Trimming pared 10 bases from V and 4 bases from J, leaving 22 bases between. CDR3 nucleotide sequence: TGTGCCACCAAGCCCGGACACCTAGGAAGCACCGGGGAGCTGTTTTTT. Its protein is CATKPGHLGSTGELFF.

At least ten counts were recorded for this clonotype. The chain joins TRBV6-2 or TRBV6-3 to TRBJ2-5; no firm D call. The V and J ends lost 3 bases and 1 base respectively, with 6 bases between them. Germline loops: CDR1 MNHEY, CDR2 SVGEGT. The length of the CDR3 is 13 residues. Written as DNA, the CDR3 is TGTGCCAGCAGTTATAGGCTCCAAGAGACCCAGTACTTC. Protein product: CASSYRLQETQYF.

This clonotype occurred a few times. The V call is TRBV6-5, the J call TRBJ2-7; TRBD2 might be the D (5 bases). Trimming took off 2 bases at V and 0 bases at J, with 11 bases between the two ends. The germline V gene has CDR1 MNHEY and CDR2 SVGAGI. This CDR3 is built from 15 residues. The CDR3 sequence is CASSYDTGSSYEQYF. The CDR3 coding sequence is TGTGCCAGCAGTTACGATACGGGGAGCTCCTACGAGCAGTACTTC.

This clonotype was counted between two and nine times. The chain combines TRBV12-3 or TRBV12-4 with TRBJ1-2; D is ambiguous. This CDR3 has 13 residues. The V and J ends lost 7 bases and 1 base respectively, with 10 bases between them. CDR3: CASKEDFNYGYTF. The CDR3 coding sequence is TGTGCCAGCAAAGAAGATTTTAACTATGGCTACACCTTC.

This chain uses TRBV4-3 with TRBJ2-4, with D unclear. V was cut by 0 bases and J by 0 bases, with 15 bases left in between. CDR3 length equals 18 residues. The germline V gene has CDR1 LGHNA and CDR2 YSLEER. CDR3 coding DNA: TGCGCCAGCAGCCAAGAATCCTACCACACACCAGCCAAAAACATTCAGTACTTC. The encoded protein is CASSQESYHTPAKNIQYF.

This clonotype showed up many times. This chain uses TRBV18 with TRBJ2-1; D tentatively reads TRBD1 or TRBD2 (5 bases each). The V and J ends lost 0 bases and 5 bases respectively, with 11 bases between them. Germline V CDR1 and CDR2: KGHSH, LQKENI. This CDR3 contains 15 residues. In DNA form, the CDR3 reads TGTGCCAGCTCACCACCGGGACGCTCTGACAATGAGCAGTTCTTC. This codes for CASSPPGRSDNEQFF. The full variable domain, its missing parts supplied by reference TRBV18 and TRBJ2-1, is NAGVMQNPRHLVRRRGQEARLRCSPMKGHSHVYWYRQLPEEGLKFMVYLQKENIIDESGMPKERFSAEFPKEGPSILRIQQVVRGDSAAYFCASSPPGRSDNEQFFGPGTRLTVL.

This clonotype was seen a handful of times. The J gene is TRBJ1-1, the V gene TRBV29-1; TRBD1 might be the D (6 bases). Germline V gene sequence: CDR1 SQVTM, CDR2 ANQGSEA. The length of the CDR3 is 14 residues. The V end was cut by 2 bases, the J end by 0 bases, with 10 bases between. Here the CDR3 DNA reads TGCAGCGTTGAAAGGGCAGGGGTGAACACTGAAGCTTTCTTT. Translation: CSVERAGVNTEAFF.

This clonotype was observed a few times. The CDR3 is CASSYSQGATEAFF. DNA for the CDR3: TGTGCCAGCAGTTACTCTCAGGGGGCCACTGAAGCTTTCTTT. V usage is TRBV6-6 and J usage is TRBJ1-1, with 8 nucleotides matching TRBD1. Germline CDR1 and CDR2: MNHNY and SVGAGI (reference sequence). With V trimmed by 0 bases and J by 4 bases, 1 base remained unmatched. The CDR3 covers 14 residues.

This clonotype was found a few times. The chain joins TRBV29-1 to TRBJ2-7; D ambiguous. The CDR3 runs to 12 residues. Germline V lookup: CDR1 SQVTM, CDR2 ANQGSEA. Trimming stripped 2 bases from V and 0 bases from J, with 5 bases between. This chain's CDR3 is CSVETLSYEQYF. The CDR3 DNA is TGCAGCGTTGAAACCCTCTCCTACGAGCAGTACTTC.

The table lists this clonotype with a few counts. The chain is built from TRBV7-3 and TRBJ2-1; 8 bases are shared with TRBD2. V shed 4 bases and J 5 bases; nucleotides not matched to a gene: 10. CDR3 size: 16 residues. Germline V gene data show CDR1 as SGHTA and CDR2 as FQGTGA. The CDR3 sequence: CASSSPSGGGNNEQFF. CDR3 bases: TGTGCCAGCAGCTCACCTTCGGGGGGGGGCAACAATGAGCAGTTCTTC.

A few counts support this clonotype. The CDR3 reads CASSLGRGLAMNTEAFF. CDR3 DNA sequence: TGTGCCAGCAGCTTAGGGCGGGGACTGGCGATGAACACTGAAGCTTTCTTT. The V and J genes are TRBV11-2 and TRBJ1-1; D possibly corresponds to TRBD1 (5 bases). Germline V gene lookup returns CDR1 SGHAT and CDR2 FQNNGV. CDR3 length equals 17 residues. The ends were cut back, 1 base at V and 0 bases at J, with 15 bases in the middle.

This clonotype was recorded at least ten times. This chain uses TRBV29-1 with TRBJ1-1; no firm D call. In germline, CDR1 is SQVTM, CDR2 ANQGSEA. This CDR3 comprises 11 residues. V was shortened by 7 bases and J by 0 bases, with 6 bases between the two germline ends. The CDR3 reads CSASLNTEAFF. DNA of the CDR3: TGCAGCGCCAGTTTGAACACTGAAGCTTTCTTT.

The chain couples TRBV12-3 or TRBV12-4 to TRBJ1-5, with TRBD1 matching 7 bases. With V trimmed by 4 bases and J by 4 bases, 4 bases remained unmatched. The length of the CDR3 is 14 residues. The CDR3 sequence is CASSYKDRNQPQHF. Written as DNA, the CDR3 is TGTGCCAGCAGTTACAAGGACAGGAATCAGCCCCAGCATTTT.

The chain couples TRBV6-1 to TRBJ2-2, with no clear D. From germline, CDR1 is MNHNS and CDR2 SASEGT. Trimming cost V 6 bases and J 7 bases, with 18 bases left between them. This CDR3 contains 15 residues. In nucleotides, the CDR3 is TGTGCCAGCAGCCCTTCCCTCGCTGGTGTCGGGGAGCTGTTTTTT. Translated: CASSPSLAGVGELFF.